This TCR beta chain was obtained from a study of CD8 T cells in Susac syndrome. Blood CD8+ and CD4+ T cells underwent high-throughput TCR beta sequencing. Note on this clonotype: Its target is unknown.

General study results and limits: The study conceded that its TCR sequencing and HLA analysis involved relatively few individuals.

An amount of RNA that ranged from roughly 0.5 to 1 ug was reverse transcribed with random hexamers. From the immunoSEQ multiplex PCR reads, TCRdb called clonotypes with MiXCR, one entry per CDR3 protein. The sample carries approximately 170,000 distinct CDR3 sequences, roughly nine tenths recorded once. The TCR originated in a human donor in good health. Input material: CD4+ T cells from PBMCs.

For the CDR3, the DNA is TGTGCCAGCAGTTTTCGATTCGACACCTATGGCTACACCTTC. This encodes CASSFRFDTYGYTF. V and J are TRBV28 and TRBJ1-2; D is uncertain. The germline CDR1 and CDR2 sequences are MDHEN and SYDVKM. This CDR3 contains 14 residues. V shed 3 bases and J shed 4 bases, with 12 bases lying between them.